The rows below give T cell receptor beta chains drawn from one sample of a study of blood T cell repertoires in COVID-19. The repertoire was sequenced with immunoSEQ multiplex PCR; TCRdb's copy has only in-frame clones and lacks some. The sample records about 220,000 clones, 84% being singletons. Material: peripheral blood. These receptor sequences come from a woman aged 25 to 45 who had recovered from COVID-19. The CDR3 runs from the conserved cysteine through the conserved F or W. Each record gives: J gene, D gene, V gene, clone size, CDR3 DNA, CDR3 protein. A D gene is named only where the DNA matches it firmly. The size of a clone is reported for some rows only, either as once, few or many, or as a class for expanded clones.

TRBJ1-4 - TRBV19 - TGTGCCAGTAGTATAGGAGCCAGGGGTTCTGAAAAACTGTTTTTT CASSIGARGSEKLFF
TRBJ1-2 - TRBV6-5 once TGTGCCAGCAGCCCCGCGGGGGCCGGCTATGGCTACACCTTC CASSPAGAGYGYTF
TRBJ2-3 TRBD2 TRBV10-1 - TGCGCCAGCAGCAGCGGGAGGGCTAACACAGATACGCAGTATTTT CASSSGRANTDTQYF
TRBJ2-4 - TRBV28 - TGTGCCAGCGCCACCCGGGGGAACAAAAACATTCAGTACTTC CASATRGNKNIQYF
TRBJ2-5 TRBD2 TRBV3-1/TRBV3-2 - TGTGCCAGCAGGCAAACTAGCGGGCTCCAAGAGACCCAGTACTTC CASRQTSGLQETQYF
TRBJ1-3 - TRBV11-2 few TGTGCCAGCAGCTTGAGGAGGTTCTCTGGAAACACCATATATTTT CASSLRRFSGNTIYF
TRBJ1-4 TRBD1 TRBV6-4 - TGTGCCAGAGAACCGGGACAGAATGAAAAACTGTTTTTT CAREPGQNEKLFF
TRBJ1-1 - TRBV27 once TGTGCCAGCAGTTTATCCCTTGGCCCGAACACTGAAGCTTTCTTT CASSLSLGPNTEAFF
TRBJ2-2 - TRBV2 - TGTGCCAGCAGGGACCAGGACTACACCGGGGAGCTGTTTTTT CASRDQDYTGELFF
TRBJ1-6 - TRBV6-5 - TGTGCCCGCCAAAGCCTTCATAATTCACCCCTCCACTTT CARQSLHNSPLHF
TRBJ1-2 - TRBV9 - TGTGCCAGCAGCGTAGGGGCAGGGCCCAACTATGGCTACACCTTC CASSVGAGPNYGYTF
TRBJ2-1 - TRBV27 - TGTGCCAGCAGTTTAGTCGTCACAGCCTCCGGTGAGCAGTTCTTC CASSLVVTASGEQFF
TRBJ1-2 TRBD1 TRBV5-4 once TGTGCCAGCAGCTCCCCGGGACAGGGTGACTATGGCTACACCTTC CASSSPGQGDYGYTF
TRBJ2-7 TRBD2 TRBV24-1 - TGTGCCACCAGTGATTCGCCCCGGGACAGCCCGGGACTAGCGGGAGTCCCGACCTACGAGCAGTACTTC CATSDSPRDSPGLAGVPTYEQYF
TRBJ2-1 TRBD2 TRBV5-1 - TGCGCCAGCAGCTTAAGGGTAGCGGGAGCCTCTGAGCAGTTCTTC CASSLRVAGASEQFF
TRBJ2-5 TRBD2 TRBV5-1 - TGCGCCAGCAGCCTCCGAATTCTAAGCGGGGAAGAGACCCAGTACTTC CASSLRILSGEETQYF